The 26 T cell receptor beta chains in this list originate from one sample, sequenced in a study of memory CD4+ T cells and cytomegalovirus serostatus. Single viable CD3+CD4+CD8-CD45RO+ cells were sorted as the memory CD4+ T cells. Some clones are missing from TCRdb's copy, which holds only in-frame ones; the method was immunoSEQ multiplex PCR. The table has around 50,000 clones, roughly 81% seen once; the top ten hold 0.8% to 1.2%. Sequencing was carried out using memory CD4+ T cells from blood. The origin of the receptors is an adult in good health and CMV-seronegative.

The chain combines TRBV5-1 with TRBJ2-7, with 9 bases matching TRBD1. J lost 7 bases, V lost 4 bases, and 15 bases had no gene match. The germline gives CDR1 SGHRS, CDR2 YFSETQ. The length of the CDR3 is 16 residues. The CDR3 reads CASSARSGTGSREQYF. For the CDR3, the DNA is TGCGCCAGCAGCGCACGTTCCGGGACAGGGTCGCGGGAGCAGTACTTC.

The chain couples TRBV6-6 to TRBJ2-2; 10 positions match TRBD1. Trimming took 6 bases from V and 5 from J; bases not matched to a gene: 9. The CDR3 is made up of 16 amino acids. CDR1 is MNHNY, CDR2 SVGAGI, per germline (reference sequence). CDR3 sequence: CASSPPGQGRTGELFF. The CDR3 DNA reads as TGTGCCAGCAGCCCCCCGGGACAGGGGCGGACCGGGGAGCTGTTTTTT.

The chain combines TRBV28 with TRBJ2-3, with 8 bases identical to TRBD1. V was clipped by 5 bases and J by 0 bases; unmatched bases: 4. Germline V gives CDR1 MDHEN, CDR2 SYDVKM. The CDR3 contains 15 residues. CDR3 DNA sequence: TGTGCCAGCAGTACGAGGACAGGGAGCACAGATACGCAGTATTTT. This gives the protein CASSTRTGSTDTQYF.

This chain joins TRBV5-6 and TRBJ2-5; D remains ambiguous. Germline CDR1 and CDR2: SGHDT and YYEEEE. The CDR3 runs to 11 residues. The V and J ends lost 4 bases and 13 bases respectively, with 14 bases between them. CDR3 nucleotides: TGTGCCAGCAGCCTCGGACCCATCAGGTACTTC. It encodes CASSLGPIRYF.

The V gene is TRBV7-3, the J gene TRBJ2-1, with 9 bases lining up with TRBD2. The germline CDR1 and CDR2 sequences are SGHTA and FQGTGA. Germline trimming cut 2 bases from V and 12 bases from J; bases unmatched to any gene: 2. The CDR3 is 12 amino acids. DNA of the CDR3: TGTGCCAGCAGCTTAGAAGCGGGAGGGCAGTTCTTC. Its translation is CASSLEAGGQFF. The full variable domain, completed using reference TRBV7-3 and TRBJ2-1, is GAGVSQTPSNKVTEKGKYVELRCDPISGHTALYWYRQSLGQGPEFLIYFQGTGAADDSGLPNDRFFAVRPEGSVSTLKIQRTERGDSAVYLCASSLEAGGQFFGPGTRLTVL.

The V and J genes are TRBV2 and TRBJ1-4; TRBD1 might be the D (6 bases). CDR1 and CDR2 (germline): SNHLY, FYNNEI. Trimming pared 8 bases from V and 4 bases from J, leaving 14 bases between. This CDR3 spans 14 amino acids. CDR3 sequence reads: CASDRQAYNEKLFF. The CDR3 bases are TGTGCCAGCGATAGACAGGCCTATAATGAAAAACTGTTTTTT.

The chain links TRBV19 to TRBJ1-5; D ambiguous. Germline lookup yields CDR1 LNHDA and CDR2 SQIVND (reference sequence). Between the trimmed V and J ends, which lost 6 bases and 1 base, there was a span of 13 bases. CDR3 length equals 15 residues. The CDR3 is CASSRLLGSNQPQHF. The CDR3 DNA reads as TGTGCCAGTAGCAGACTCCTGGGGAGCAATCAGCCCCAGCATTTT.

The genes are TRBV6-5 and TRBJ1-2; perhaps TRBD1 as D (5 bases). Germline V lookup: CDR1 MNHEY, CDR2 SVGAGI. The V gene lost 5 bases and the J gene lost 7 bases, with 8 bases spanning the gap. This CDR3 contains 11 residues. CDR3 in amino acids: CASSQGAGYTF. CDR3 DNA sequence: TGTGCCAGCAGTCAGGGAGCTGGCTACACCTTC.

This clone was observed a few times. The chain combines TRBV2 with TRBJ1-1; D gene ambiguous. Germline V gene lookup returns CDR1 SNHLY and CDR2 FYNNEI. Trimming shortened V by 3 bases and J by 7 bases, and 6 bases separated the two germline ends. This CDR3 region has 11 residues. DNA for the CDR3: TGTGCCAGCAGTGACGGGTTTGAAGCTTTCTTT. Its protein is CASSDGFEAFF.

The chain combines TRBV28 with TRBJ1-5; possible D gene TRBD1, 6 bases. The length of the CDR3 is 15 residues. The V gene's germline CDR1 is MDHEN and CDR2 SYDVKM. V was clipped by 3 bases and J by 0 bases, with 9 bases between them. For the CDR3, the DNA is TGTGCCAGCAGTTTCGACAGGCTTAGCAATCAGCCCCAGCATTTT. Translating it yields CASSFDRLSNQPQHF.

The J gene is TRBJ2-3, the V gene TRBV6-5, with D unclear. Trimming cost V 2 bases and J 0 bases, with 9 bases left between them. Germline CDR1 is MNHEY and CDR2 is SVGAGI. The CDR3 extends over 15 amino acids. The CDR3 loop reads CASSYQGRSTDTQYF. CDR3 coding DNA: TGTGCCAGCAGTTACCAAGGCAGAAGCACAGATACGCAGTATTTT.

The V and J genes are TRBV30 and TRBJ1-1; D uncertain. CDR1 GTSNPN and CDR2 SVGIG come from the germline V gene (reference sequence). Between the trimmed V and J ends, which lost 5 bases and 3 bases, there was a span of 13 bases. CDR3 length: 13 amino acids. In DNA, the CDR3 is TGTGCCTGGTTCCAGAGAATGTACACTGAAGCTTTCTTT. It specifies CAWFQRMYTEAFF.

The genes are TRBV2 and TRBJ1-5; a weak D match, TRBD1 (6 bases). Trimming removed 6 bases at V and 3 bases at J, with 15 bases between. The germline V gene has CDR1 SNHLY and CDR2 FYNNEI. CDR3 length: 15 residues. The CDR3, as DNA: TGTGCCAGCAGCCAGCAGGGGCGAAACAATCAGCCCCAGCATTTT. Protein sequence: CASSQQGRNNQPQHF.

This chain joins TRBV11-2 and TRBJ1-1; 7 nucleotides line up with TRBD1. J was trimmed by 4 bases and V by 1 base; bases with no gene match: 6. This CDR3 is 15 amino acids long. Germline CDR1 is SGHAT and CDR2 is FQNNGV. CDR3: CASSLGTYRGTEAFF. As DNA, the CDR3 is TGTGCCAGCAGCTTAGGAACCTACAGGGGCACTGAAGCTTTCTTT.

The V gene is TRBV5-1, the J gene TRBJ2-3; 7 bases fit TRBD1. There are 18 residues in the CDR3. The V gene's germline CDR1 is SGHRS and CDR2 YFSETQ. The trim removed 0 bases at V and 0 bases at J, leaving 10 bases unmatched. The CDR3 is CASSLEGTARHSTDTQYF. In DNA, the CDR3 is TGCGCCAGCAGCTTGGAAGGGACAGCGAGACATAGCACAGATACGCAGTATTTT.

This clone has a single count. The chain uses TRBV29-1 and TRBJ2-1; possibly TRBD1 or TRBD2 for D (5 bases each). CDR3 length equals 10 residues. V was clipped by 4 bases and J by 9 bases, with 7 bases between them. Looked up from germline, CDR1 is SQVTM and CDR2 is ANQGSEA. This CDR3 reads CSVGDVEQFF. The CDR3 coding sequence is TGCAGCGTTGGGGACGTTGAGCAGTTCTTC.

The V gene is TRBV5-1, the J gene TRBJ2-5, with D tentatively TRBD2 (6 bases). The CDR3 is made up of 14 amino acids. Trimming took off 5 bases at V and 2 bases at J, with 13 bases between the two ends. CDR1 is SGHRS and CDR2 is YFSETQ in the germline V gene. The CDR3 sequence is CASRLLASQETQYF. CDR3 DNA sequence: TGCGCCAGCAGACTTCTAGCGTCACAAGAGACCCAGTACTTC.

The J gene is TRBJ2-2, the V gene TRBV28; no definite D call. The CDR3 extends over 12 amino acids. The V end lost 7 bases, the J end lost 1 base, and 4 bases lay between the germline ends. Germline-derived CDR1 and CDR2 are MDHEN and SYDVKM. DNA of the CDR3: TGTGCCAGCACCGGGAACACCGGGGAGCTGTTTTTT. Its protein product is CASTGNTGELFF.

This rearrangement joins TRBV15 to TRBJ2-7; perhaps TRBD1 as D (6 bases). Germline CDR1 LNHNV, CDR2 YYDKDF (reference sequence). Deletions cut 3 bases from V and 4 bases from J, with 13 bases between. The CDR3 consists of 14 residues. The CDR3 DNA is TGTGCCACCAGCAGCGCGACAGGTGGATACGAGCAGTACTTC. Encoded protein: CATSSATGGYEQYF.

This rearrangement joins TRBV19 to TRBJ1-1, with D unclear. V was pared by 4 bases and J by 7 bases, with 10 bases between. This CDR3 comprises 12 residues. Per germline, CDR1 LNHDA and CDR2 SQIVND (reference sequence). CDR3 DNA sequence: TGTGCCAGTAGTACTAGGTTCGGTGAAGCTTTCTTT. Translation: CASSTRFGEAFF.

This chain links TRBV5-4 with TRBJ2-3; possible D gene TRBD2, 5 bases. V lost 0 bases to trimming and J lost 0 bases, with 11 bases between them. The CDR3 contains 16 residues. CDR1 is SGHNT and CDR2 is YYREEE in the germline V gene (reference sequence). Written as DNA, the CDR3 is TGTGCCAGCAGCTTGGGGGCCGGACTTAGCACAGATACGCAGTATTTT. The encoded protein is CASSLGAGLSTDTQYF. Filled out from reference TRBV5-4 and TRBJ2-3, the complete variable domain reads ETGVTQSPTHLIKTRGQQVTLRCSSQSGHNTVSWYQQALGQGPQFIFQYYREEENGRGNFPPRFSGLQFPNYSSELNVNALELDDSALYLCASSLGAGLSTDTQYFGPGTRLTVL.

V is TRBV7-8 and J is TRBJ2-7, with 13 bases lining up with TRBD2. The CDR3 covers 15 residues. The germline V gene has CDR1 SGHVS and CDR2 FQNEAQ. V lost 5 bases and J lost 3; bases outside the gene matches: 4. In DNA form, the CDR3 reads TGTGCCAGCAGCGGTACTAGCGGGAGGGTCTACGAGCAGTACTTC. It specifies CASSGTSGRVYEQYF.

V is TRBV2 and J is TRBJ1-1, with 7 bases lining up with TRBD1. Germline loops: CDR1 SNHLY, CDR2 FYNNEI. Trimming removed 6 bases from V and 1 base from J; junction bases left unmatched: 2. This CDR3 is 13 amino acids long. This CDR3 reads CASSRGTNTEAFF. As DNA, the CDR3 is TGTGCCAGCAGCAGGGGGACGAACACTGAAGCTTTCTTT.

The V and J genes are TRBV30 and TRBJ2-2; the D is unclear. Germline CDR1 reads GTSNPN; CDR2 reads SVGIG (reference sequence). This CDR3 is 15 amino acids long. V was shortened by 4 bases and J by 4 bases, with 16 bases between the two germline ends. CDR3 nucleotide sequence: TGTGCCTGGAAATTAAGGGAAATGCCCACCGGGGAGCTGTTTTTT. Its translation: CAWKLREMPTGELFF.

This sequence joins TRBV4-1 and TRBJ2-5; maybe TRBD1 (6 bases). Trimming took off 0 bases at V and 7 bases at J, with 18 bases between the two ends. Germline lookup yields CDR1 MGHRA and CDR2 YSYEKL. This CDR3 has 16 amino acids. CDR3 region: CASSQDLGQRTGTQYF. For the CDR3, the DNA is TGCGCCAGCAGCCAAGATCTTGGACAGCGGACCGGGACCCAGTACTTC.

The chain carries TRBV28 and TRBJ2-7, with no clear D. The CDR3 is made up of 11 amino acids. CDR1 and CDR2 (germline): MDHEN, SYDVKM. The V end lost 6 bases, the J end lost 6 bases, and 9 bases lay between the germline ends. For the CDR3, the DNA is TGTGCCAGCAGCCCTTTACGCGAGCAGTACTTC. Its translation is CASSPLREQYF.